Listed here are 11 T cell receptor beta chains from one sample, sequenced in a study of identical twins. TCRdb called the 5' RACE reads again in MiXCR, with one record for every CDR3 protein. The sample lists approximately 700,000 distinct CDR3 sequences; around 6% were seen once. Sequencing was carried out using naive T cells sorted from blood. Source of these receptors: a man aged 18 to 30 in good health.

This clonotype has ten or more counts. This chain joins TRBV24-1 and TRBJ1-2; D not resolved. V lost 6 bases and J lost 7, with 14 bases in between. The V gene's germline CDR1 is KGHDR and CDR2 SFDVKD. The CDR3 has 13 amino acids. The CDR3 nucleotides are TGTGCCACCAGTTCCACTCACGAAAGTGGCTACACCTTC. Its translation: CATSSTHESGYTF.

This clonotype was detected ten times or more. The chain links TRBV20-1 to TRBJ2-3; D perhaps matches TRBD2 (5 bases). V dropped 5 bases and J dropped 2 bases, with 14 bases sitting between them. This CDR3 region has 14 residues. Germline CDR1 and CDR2: DFQATT and SNEGSKA (reference sequence). The CDR3 sequence: CSAPFRGPTDTQYF. CDR3 coding DNA: TGCAGTGCTCCCTTTCGGGGTCCCACAGATACGCAGTATTTT.

This clonotype showed up many times. V usage is TRBV27 and J usage is TRBJ1-4; 9 positions agree with TRBD1. The CDR3 consists of 14 residues. The germline V gene has CDR1 MNHEY and CDR2 SMNVEV (reference sequence). Trimming removed 6 bases from V and 8 bases from J; junction bases left unmatched: 7. CDR3 DNA sequence: TGTGCCAGCAGAGGCGGGACAGGGCAGGAAAAACTGTTTTTT. Protein sequence: CASRGGTGQEKLFF.

This clonotype has at least ten counts. The chain joins TRBV6-2 or TRBV6-3 to TRBJ2-1; TRBD2 agrees at 10 bases. The CDR3 loop spans 14 amino acids. Germline CDR1 and CDR2: MNHEY and SVGEGT. V dropped 5 bases and J dropped 9; count of bases not matched to a gene: 7. The CDR3, as DNA: TGTGCCAGCAGTCTAGCGGGAGTGCTGGGTGAGCAGTTCTTC. Protein sequence: CASSLAGVLGEQFF.

This clonotype occurred many times. V and J are TRBV12-3 or TRBV12-4 and TRBJ2-1; 10 nucleotides agree with TRBD2. The CDR3 is 15 amino acids. With V trimmed by 6 bases and J by 6 bases, 8 bases remained unmatched. The CDR3 region is CASSIISGRANEQFF. The CDR3 nucleotides read TGTGCCAGCAGCATCATCAGCGGGAGGGCCAATGAGCAGTTCTTC.

This clonotype appeared many times. CDR3: CASSTGYSNQPQHF. The CDR3 nucleotides are TGTGCCAGCAGCACTGGTTATAGCAATCAGCCCCAGCATTTT. The V gene is TRBV6-1, the J gene TRBJ1-5; D unresolved. V lost 6 bases and J 0 bases, leaving 9 bases between the germline ends. CDR1 MNHNS and CDR2 SASEGT come from the germline V gene. The CDR3 runs to 14 residues.

Turning to this clonotype: Compared with germline, one end of the junction differs, possibly owing to a read error. V is TRBV7-9 and J is TRBJ2-1, with 16 positions matching TRBD2. This CDR3 contains 16 residues. CDR1 and CDR2 from the germline V gene are SEHNR and FQNEAQ (reference sequence). In nucleotides, the CDR3 is TGTGCCAGCAGCAACTCCCCGGGACTAGCGGGAGGGCCACCATCCTTC. As protein: CASSNSPGLAGGPPSF.

This clonotype has at least ten counts. The chain uses TRBV29-1 and TRBJ1-2, with 8 bases fitting TRBD1. CDR1 SQVTM and CDR2 ANQGSEA come from the germline V gene. CDR3 length equals 14 residues. V was pared by 6 bases and J by 5 bases, with 11 bases of the junction left unmatched. Written as DNA, the CDR3 is TGCAGCGTCAAACCAGGGGGCGGGGGATATGGCTACACCTTC. Amino acids: CSVKPGGGGYGYTF.

V usage is TRBV3-1 and J usage is TRBJ2-7; the match to TRBD1 covers 8 bases. With V trimmed by 2 bases and J by 4 bases, 7 bases remained unmatched. The CDR3 spans 15 residues. The germline V gene encodes CDR1 LGHDT and CDR2 YNNKEL (reference sequence). The CDR3 sequence is CASSQTLQGGYEQYF. The CDR3 DNA reads as TGTGCCAGCAGCCAAACCCTACAGGGGGGTTACGAGCAGTACTTC.

Ten or more counts support this clonotype. The chain carries TRBV29-1 and TRBJ2-3; D is undetermined. V was cut by 5 bases and J by 3 bases, with 3 bases left in between. The length of the CDR3 is 10 residues. The germline V gene has CDR1 SQVTM and CDR2 ANQGSEA. CDR3 in amino acids: CSVSTDTQYF. The CDR3 DNA follows: TGCAGCGTTTCAACAGATACGCAGTATTTT.

This clonotype showed up many times. V usage is TRBV24-1 and J usage is TRBJ2-1, with 8 nucleotides matching TRBD2. V lost 5 bases to trimming and J lost 2 bases; unmatched junction nucleotides: 10. Germline V lookup: CDR1 KGHDR, CDR2 SFDVKD. The CDR3 covers 17 residues. The CDR3 DNA is TGTGCCACCAGTGCTGCCCTGGGGCGGGAGGCCTACAATGAGCAGTTCTTC. Encoded protein: CATSAALGREAYNEQFF.